The following is a T cell receptor (beta chain) sequence with its context. Amplified regions were TCR beta CDR3 sequences from RNA transcripts. The HTBI primer set was used in a first-round RT-PCR of the TCR CDR3. TCRdb independently ran MiXCR on the multiplex PCR reads; one entry per CDR3 protein. The table lists 750,000 to 900,000 distinct CDR3 sequences, approximately 40% of them singletons, with over 8% in the top ten. The data stem from a study of T cells in Graves' hyperthyroidism and ophthalmopathy. V dropped 3 bases and J dropped 3 bases, with 12 bases sitting between them. The CDR3 spans 14 residues. The germline gives CDR1 LNHNV, CDR2 YYDKDF (reference sequence).

Sequenced input: blood. The chain recombines TRBV15 with TRBJ2-7; the D gene is possibly TRBD1 (5 bases). The sequence derives from a young man with Graves' hyperthyroidism. The CDR3 bases are TGTGCCACCAGCAGCTTGGCTGGACACTACGAGCAGTACTTC. It is translated as CATSSLAGHYEQYF.